These T cell receptor beta chains were read from a single sample in a study of T cell responses to AZD1222 COVID-19 vaccine. Using immunoSEQ multiplex PCR, the repertoire was profiled, and TCRdb retains in-frame clones only, with some absent. This table holds around 120,000 clones, roughly 84% found once. The sample in question was peripheral blood, obtained 28 days after the second AZD1222 dose. The receptors here all came from an adult who received the AZD1222 COVID-19 vaccine. Each CDR3 is given with its conserved first and last residue. The order of the fields is V gene, clone size, CDR3 protein. Expanded clones are given a class, and other clones once, few, many or no size at all.

v_gene: TRBV6-2/TRBV6-3; abundance: .; CDR3aa: CASSRPGQETYEQYF
v_gene: TRBV9; abundance: once; CDR3aa: CASSVSDAYEQYF
v_gene: TRBV28; abundance: .; CDR3aa: CASSPRPGNRPSNEQFF
v_gene: TRBV27; abundance: .; CDR3aa: CASKPLTGELFF
v_gene: TRBV6-1; abundance: .; CDR3aa: CASSEFAGTYGYTF
v_gene: TRBV3-1/TRBV3-2; abundance: .; CDR3aa: CASSSAGAGNQPQHF
v_gene: TRBV19; abundance: .; CDR3aa: CASSSSSGKGVGYNEQFF
v_gene: TRBV29-1; abundance: .; CDR3aa: CSVGGRGHGYTF
v_gene: TRBV4-3; abundance: .; CDR3aa: CASSQDRWAPEYEQYF
v_gene: TRBV3-1/TRBV3-2; abundance: .; CDR3aa: CASSLDSHTDTQYF
v_gene: TRBV19; abundance: .; CDR3aa: CASSSQGNTEAFF
v_gene: TRBV3-1/TRBV3-2; abundance: .; CDR3aa: CASSQELVVEQYF
v_gene: TRBV5-1; abundance: .; CDR3aa: CASSPLDGANYGYTF
v_gene: TRBV13; abundance: .; CDR3aa: CASSASGATNEKLFF
v_gene: TRBV10-1; abundance: .; CDR3aa: CASLASEITYEQYF
v_gene: TRBV7-2; abundance: .; CDR3aa: CASSFYRSQPQHF
v_gene: TRBV9; abundance: .; CDR3aa: CASSVGVRPGTEAFF
v_gene: TRBV27; abundance: few; CDR3aa: CASSFGPPQLRNTIYF
v_gene: TRBV4-2; abundance: .; CDR3aa: CASSQVLSTNYGYTF
v_gene: TRBV28; abundance: .; CDR3aa: CASVRGVARETQYF
v_gene: TRBV19; abundance: .; CDR3aa: CASRRTGSSYEQYF
v_gene: TRBV7-8; abundance: .; CDR3aa: CASSLMAGMINTIYF
v_gene: TRBV19; abundance: .; CDR3aa: CASSIFGSSNQPQHF
v_gene: TRBV27; abundance: .; CDR3aa: CASSLYQGSYGYTF
v_gene: TRBV11-2; abundance: .; CDR3aa: CASSSRLEGKAYNEQFF
v_gene: TRBV6-5; abundance: .; CDR3aa: CASSYERGTDTQYF
v_gene: TRBV2; abundance: once; CDR3aa: CASSAHSQETQYF
v_gene: TRBV6-5; abundance: .; CDR3aa: CASTPRWRGHTQYF
v_gene: TRBV9; abundance: .; CDR3aa: CASSLRGGWQSYEQYF